This T cell receptor beta chain was identified in a study of CD8 T cells in Susac syndrome. Study information: When their blood was taken, the Susac syndrome patients had either not yet had any therapy, were taking corticosteroids, or were taking intravenous immunoglobulin alone.

TCR beta from blood CD8+ and CD4+ T cells was sequenced. Negative isolation yielded CD4+ and CD8+ T cells, and FACS enriched TEMRA cells. This CDR3 has 20 amino acids. Germline values: CDR1 KGHDR, CDR2 SFDVKD. Trimming removed 11 bases from V and 0 bases from J, with 28 bases in between. Roughly 0.45 to 1 ug RNA was reverse transcribed with random hexamers. The amplification used immunoSEQ multiplex PCR on TCR beta CDR3; it spanned 54 Vbeta and 13 Jbeta. TCRdb used MiXCR to reprocess the immunoSEQ multiplex PCR reads, holding one entry per CDR3 protein. The sample consists of some 130,000 distinct CDR3 sequences, 85% to 95% of them appearing once.

The material sequenced was CD8+ T cells from PBMCs. The TCR sequence derives from a human donor with Susac syndrome. J is TRBJ2-6 and V is TRBV24-1; unclear D gene. The CDR3 here is CAIRVSAQINLSSGANVLTF. The DNA of the CDR3 is TGTGCCATCCGAGTAAGTGCACAAATCAATCTTAGCTCTGGGGCCAACGTCCTGACTTTC.